Given below is one T cell receptor (beta chain) in context. The antigen remains unidentified. Germline CDR1 SGHDN, CDR2 FVKESK. V gave up 6 bases and J gave up 6 bases, with 14 bases separating them. The CDR3 runs 13 residues. The sample originates from a study of T cell clones after liver transplantation. Study-wide results and caveats: Rather than being deleted, graft donor-reactive T cells may have moved into the graft.

Sequenced by immunoSEQ multiplex PCR; TCRdb stores in-frame clones only, minus some. The sample has more than 7,000 clones; 70% to 85% are singletons. The chain has TRBV14 and TRBJ1-2; the D gene is possibly TRBD1 (5 bases). The sequence was obtained from a human patient who received a liver transplant. Some T cells could come from the graft donor. The sequences come from CD8+ T cells from blood, collected at the 22-month timepoint. CDR3 in amino acids: CASRPLGENGYTF. CDR3 nucleotides: TGTGCCAGCAGACCTTTAGGGGAGAATGGCTACACCTTC.